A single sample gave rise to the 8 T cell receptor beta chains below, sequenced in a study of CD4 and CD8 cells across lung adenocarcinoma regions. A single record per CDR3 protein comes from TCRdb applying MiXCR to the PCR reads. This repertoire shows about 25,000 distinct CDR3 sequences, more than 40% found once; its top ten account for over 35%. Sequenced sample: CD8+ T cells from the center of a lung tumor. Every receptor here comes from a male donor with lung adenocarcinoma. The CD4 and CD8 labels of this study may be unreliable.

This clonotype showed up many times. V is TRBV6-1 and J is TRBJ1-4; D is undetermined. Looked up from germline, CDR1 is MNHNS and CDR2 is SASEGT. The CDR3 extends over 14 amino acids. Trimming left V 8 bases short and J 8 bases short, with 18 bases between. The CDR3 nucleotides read TGTGCCAGCTCCTTCTTCGGCTCGTCCGAAAAACTGTTTTTT. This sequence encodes CASSFFGSSEKLFF.

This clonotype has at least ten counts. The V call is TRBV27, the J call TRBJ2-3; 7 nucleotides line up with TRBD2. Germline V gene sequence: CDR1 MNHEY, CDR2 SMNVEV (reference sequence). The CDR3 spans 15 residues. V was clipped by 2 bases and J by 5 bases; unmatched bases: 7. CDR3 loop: CASSLAYGGGDTQYF. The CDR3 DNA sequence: TGTGCCAGCAGTTTAGCGTATGGGGGGGGAGATACGCAGTATTTT.

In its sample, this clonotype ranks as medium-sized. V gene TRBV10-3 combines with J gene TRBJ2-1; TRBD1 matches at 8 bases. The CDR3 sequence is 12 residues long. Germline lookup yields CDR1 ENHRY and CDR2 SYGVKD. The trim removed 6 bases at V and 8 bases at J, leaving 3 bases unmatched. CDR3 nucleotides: TGTGCCATCAGCCTGACAGGGGATGAGCAGTTCTTC. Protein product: CAISLTGDEQFF.

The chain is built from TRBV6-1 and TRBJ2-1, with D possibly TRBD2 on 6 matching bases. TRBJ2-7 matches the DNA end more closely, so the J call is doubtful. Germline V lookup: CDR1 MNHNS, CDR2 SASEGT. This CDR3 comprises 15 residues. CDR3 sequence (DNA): TGTGCCAGCAGTGACGGGTCTAGCGACCCAGATACGCAGTACTTC. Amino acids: CASSDGSSDPDTQYF.

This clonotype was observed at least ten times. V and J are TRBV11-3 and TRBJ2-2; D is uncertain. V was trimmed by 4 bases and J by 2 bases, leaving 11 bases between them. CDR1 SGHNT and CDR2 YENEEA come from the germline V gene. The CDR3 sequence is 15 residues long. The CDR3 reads CASSWSGQNTGELFF. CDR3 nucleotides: TGTGCCAGCAGCTGGTCGGGTCAAAACACCGGGGAGCTGTTTTTT. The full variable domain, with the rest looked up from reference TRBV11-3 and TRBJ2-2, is EAGVVQSPRYKIIEKKQPVAFWCNPISGHNTLYWYLQNLGQGPELLIRYENEEAVDDSQLPKDRFSAERLKGVDSTLKIQPAELGDSAVYLCASSWSGQNTGELFFGEGSRLTVL.

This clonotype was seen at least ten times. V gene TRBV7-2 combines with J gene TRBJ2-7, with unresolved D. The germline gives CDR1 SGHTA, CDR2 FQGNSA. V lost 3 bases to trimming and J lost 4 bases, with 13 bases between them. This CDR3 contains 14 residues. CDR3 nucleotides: TGTGCCAGCAGCTTTCCGTATTCCGTATACGAGCAGTACTTC. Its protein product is CASSFPYSVYEQYF.

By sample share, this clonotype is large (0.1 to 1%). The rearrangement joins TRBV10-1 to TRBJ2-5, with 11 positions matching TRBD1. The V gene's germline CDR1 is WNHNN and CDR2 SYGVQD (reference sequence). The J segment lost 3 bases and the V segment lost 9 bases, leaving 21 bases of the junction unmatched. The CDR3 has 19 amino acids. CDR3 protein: CARKPPPGQGGSRKETQYF. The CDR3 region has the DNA TGCGCCAGGAAGCCCCCACCGGGACAGGGGGGCTCTCGGAAAGAGACCCAGTACTTC.

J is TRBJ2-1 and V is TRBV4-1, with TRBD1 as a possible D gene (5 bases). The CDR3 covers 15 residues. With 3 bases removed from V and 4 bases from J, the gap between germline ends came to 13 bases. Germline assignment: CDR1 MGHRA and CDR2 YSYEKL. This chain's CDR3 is CASSHPGSGYNEQFF. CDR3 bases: TGCGCCAGCAGCCATCCGGGTTCAGGGTACAATGAGCAGTTCTTC.